This record looks at one T cell receptor (beta chain) sequence and its context. Its antigen is still unknown. The TCR beta CDR3 regions underwent amplification from RNA transcripts. Second-round multiplex PCR came after first-round RT-PCR with HTBI primers. TCRdb itself ran the multiplex PCR reads through MiXCR, one entry per CDR3 protein. The sample holds about 550,000 distinct CDR3 sequences, less than 40% seen once. Trimming took off 3 bases at V and 6 bases at J, with 8 bases between the two ends. Looked up from germline, CDR1 is SQVTM and CDR2 is ANQGSEA. This CDR3 is 11 amino acids long. These data originate in a study of Graves' ophthalmopathy and Graves' hyperthyroidism. For the study at large: Hyperthyroidism qualified as stable when ophthalmopathy did not develop within 18 months of follow-up.

Study-level points and caveats: Ophthalmopathy progression prediction by the model yielded a sensitivity of 70.59% and a specificity of nearly 75%. Researchers report that a 13-signature model separated ophthalmopathy from stable hyperthyroidism, posting 87.88% sensitivity and about 80% specificity. Blood was where most expanded thyroid clonotypes above 0.001 frequency also turned up.

The origin of this receptor is an adult man with Graves' hyperthyroidism. Specimen: peripheral blood or thyroid tissue (not recorded which). The V call is TRBV29-1, the J call TRBJ1-2; no firm D call. Here the CDR3 reads CSVDRWDGYTF. The CDR3 coding sequence is TGCAGCGTTGACAGGTGGGATGGCTACACCTTC.